The 30 T cell receptor beta chains presented below share a single source sample, sequenced in a study of T cells in Graves' hyperthyroidism and ophthalmopathy. RNA transcripts provided the source from which TCR beta CDR3 regions were amplified. The HTBI primer set served for first-round RT-PCR of the TCR CDR3. TCRdb fed the multiplex PCR reads into MiXCR, producing one record per CDR3 protein. The sample has roughly 650,000 distinct CDR3 sequences, roughly 16% seen once. Sequencing used blood. These receptors all stem from a woman aged 40-49 years with Graves' ophthalmopathy.

This clonotype was seen repeatedly, ten times or more. The chain joins TRBV2 to TRBJ2-3; D is ambiguous. Looked up from germline, CDR1 is SNHLY and CDR2 is FYNNEI. The CDR3 loop spans 13 amino acids. Deletions cut 6 bases from V and 5 bases from J, with 12 bases between. This chain's CDR3 is CASRAAWGDTQYF. In DNA form, the CDR3 reads TGTGCCAGCAGGGCGGCCTGGGGAGATACGCAGTATTTT.

This clonotype was seen a few times. V is TRBV12-3 or TRBV12-4 and J is TRBJ2-2, with D maybe TRBD2 (5 bases). The CDR3 runs 15 residues. V was trimmed by 6 bases and J by 0 bases, leaving 11 bases between them. The CDR3 DNA sequence: TGTGCCAGCAGACAGCAGGAGGCGAACACCGGGGAGCTGTTTTTT. It encodes CASRQQEANTGELFF.

At least ten counts were recorded for this clonotype. The J gene is TRBJ1-4, the V gene TRBV30; D gene unclear. Trimming left V 2 bases short and J 4 bases short, with 8 bases between. CDR3 length equals 13 residues. Germline CDR1 reads GTSNPN; CDR2 reads SVGIG (reference sequence). CDR3 sequence reads: CAWSTGSNEKLFF. In DNA form, the CDR3 reads TGTGCCTGGAGTACCGGGAGTAATGAAAAACTGTTTTTT. Drawing the rest from reference TRBV30 and TRBJ1-4, the complete variable domain is SQTIHQWPATLVQPVGSPLSLECTVEGTSNPNLYWYRQAAGRGLQLLFYSVGIGQISSEVPQNLSASRPQDRQFILSSKKLLLSDSGFYLCAWSTGSNEKLFFGSGTQLSVL.

CDR3 nucleotide sequence: TGTGCCAGCAGCGTAGGCTGGGACTACTCCTACGAGCAGTACTTC. This translates into CASSVGWDYSYEQYF. The genes are TRBV9 and TRBJ2-7; 7 nucleotides match TRBD2. This CDR3 has 15 residues. Per the germline V gene, CDR1 is SGDLS and CDR2 is YYNGEE. V was clipped by 0 bases and J by 0 bases; unmatched bases: 3.

The rearrangement links TRBV11-3 to TRBJ2-1; the D call may be TRBD1 or TRBD2 (5 bases each). Germline CDR1 SGHNT, CDR2 YENEEA. The CDR3 spans 14 residues. V shed 3 bases and J shed 7 bases, with 13 bases lying between them. DNA for the CDR3: TGTGCCAGCAGCTTGGGACCAGGATGGAATGAGCAGTTCTTC. Its translation is CASSLGPGWNEQFF.

This clonotype was detected only a few times. J is TRBJ2-1 and V is TRBV4-1; 13 bases map to TRBD2. This CDR3 is 18 amino acids long. J was trimmed by 5 bases and V by 0 bases; bases with no gene match: 7. The germline gives CDR1 MGHRA, CDR2 YSYEKL. The CDR3 bases are TGCGCCAGCAGCCAAGAAGGGCGCGGGACTAGCGGGGACAATGAGCAGTTCTTC. It codes for CASSQEGRGTSGDNEQFF.

In its sample, this clonotype was seen many times. The chain uses TRBV6-2 or TRBV6-3 and TRBJ2-7; TRBD2 matches at 12 bases. The CDR3 is 15 residues long. Looked up from germline, CDR1 is MNHEY and CDR2 is SVGEGT. V shed 2 bases, J shed 2 bases, and the junction held 1 base outside the gene matches. The CDR3 reads CASSYRLAGAYEQYF. The CDR3, as DNA: TGTGCCAGCAGTTACCGACTAGCGGGAGCCTACGAGCAGTACTTC.

This clonotype was detected ten times or more. CDR3 coding DNA: TGTGCCAGCGCCAGCGCAGATACGCAGTATTTT. Its translation is CASASADTQYF. The chain is built from TRBV12-3 or TRBV12-4 and TRBJ2-3; D gene uncertain. Trimming removed 8 bases at V and 4 bases at J, with 7 bases between. This CDR3 spans 11 amino acids.

This clonotype was seen many times. The chain combines TRBV20-1 with TRBJ2-7; no clear D. Trimming pared 1 base from V and 4 bases from J, leaving 8 bases between. The CDR3 loop spans 12 amino acids. The germline CDR1 and CDR2 sequences are DFQATT and SNEGSKA (reference sequence). For the CDR3, the DNA is TGCAGTGCTAGAGGTGTTAGGTACGAGCAGTACTTC. Translating gives CSARGVRYEQYF.

This clonotype was found many times. This chain joins TRBV20-1 and TRBJ1-1; 7 positions agree with TRBD1. Germline assignment: CDR1 DFQATT and CDR2 SNEGSKA (reference sequence). Unmatched junction bases numbered 8, after V lost 4 bases and J lost 6 bases. The CDR3 consists of 13 residues. CDR3 DNA sequence: TGCAGTGCTAAGGGGCAGGGGGATGCTGAAGCTTTCTTT. It encodes CSAKGQGDAEAFF.

This clonotype was detected only a few times. The chain joins TRBV7-9 to TRBJ2-5; 7 nucleotides agree with TRBD2. From germline, CDR1 is SEHNR and CDR2 FQNEAQ (reference sequence). V was clipped by 1 base and J by 2 bases; unmatched bases: 7. The CDR3 extends over 16 amino acids. CDR3 region: CASSLDGTTIQETQYF. The CDR3 coding sequence is TGTGCCAGCAGCTTAGACGGGACTACGATTCAAGAGACCCAGTACTTC.

The rearrangement links TRBV19 to TRBJ2-2, with D unclear. Trimming shortened V by 5 bases and J by 4 bases, and 14 bases separated the two germline ends. The CDR3 extends over 15 amino acids. Germline loops: CDR1 LNHDA, CDR2 SQIVND (reference sequence). CDR3 in DNA: TGTGCCAGTAGTGGCGTTGGGTTCGCCACCGGGGAGCTGTTTTTT. The encoded protein is CASSGVGFATGELFF.

In its sample, this clonotype was seen a few times. V gene TRBV10-2 combines with J gene TRBJ2-3, with 7 bases matching TRBD2. V lost 8 bases to trimming and J lost 6 bases; unmatched junction nucleotides: 8. This CDR3 comprises 13 residues. CDR1 is WSHSY, CDR2 SAAADI, per germline. The CDR3 loop is CASAPGREDTQYF. The CDR3, as DNA: TGCGCCAGCGCCCCGGGGAGGGAGGATACGCAGTATTTT.

The sample holds many counts of this clonotype. The CDR3 nucleotides read TGTGCCAGCAGTTACGGGGGGGGCTCCTACAATGAGCAGTTCTTC. This sequence encodes CASSYGGGSYNEQFF. The V and J genes are TRBV2 and TRBJ2-1; the match to TRBD2 covers 8 bases. V shed 5 bases, J shed 0 bases, and the junction held 3 bases outside the gene matches. This CDR3 is 15 amino acids long. CDR1 is SNHLY and CDR2 is FYNNEI in the germline V gene.

This clonotype was counted many times. The chain joins TRBV10-1 to TRBJ2-7, with D unresolved. V gave up 5 bases and J gave up 7 bases, with 18 bases separating them. CDR3 length: 14 amino acids. The germline CDR1 and CDR2 sequences are WNHNN and SYGVQD (reference sequence). In nucleotides, the CDR3 is TGCGCCAGCAGTCCAGCTGGGCCTCCGTGGGAGCAGTACTTC. This codes for CASSPAGPPWEQYF.

DNA of the CDR3: TGTGCCCTCCGGGGACAATATAATTCACCCCTCCACTTT. This codes for CALRGQYNSPLHF. V and J are TRBV30 and TRBJ1-6, with D possibly TRBD1 on 6 matching bases. This CDR3 comprises 13 residues. The germline CDR1 and CDR2 sequences are GTSNPN and SVGIG (reference sequence). Between the trimmed V and J ends, which lost 8 bases and 4 bases, there was a span of 12 bases. Complete variable domain (other parts from reference TRBV30 and TRBJ1-6): SQTIHQWPATLVQPVGSPLSLECTVEGTSNPNLYWYRQAAGRGLQLLFYSVGIGQISSEVPQNLSASRPQDRQFILSSKKLLLSDSGFYLCALRGQYNSPLHFGNGTRLTVT.

This clonotype was observed at least ten times. The chain recombines TRBV28 with TRBJ2-1, with 9 nucleotides matching TRBD1. Germline V gene data show CDR1 as MDHEN and CDR2 as SYDVKM. V was pared by 7 bases and J by 6 bases, with 10 bases of the junction left unmatched. The CDR3 is made up of 15 amino acids. Here the CDR3 reads CASKVQGALVNEQFF. CDR3 in DNA: TGTGCCAGCAAAGTACAGGGGGCTTTGGTCAATGAGCAGTTCTTC.

The V gene is TRBV2, the J gene TRBJ2-5; D possibly corresponds to TRBD2 (6 bases). Deletions cut 4 bases from V and 9 bases from J, with 15 bases between. There are 13 residues in the CDR3. Per germline, CDR1 SNHLY and CDR2 FYNNEI. The CDR3 protein is CASSGQPRDAQYF. For the CDR3, the DNA is TGTGCCAGCAGTGGGCAACCGCGGGATGCCCAGTACTTC. Together with reference TRBV2 and TRBJ2-5, the CDR3 gives the full variable domain: EPEVTQTPSHQVTQMGQEVILRCVPISNHLYFYWYRQILGQKVEFLVSFYNNEISEKSEIFDDQFSVERPDGSNFTLKIRSTKLEDSAMYFCASSGQPRDAQYFGPGTRLLVL.

This clonotype showed up many times. The rearrangement links TRBV27 to TRBJ2-2; 10 bases align to TRBD1. After removal of 8 bases from V and 1 base from J, the junction contained 1 base not matched to a gene. The CDR3 spans 14 residues. CDR1 MNHEY and CDR2 SMNVEV come from the germline V gene (reference sequence). CDR3 region: CASRDRGNTGELFF. The CDR3 coding sequence is TGTGCCAGCCGGGACAGGGGGAACACCGGGGAGCTGTTTTTT.

This clonotype occurred a few times. This chain connects TRBV7-9 to TRBJ1-4, with 7 bases lining up with TRBD1. V lost 4 bases, J lost 2 bases, and 4 bases stayed unmatched. Germline-derived CDR1 and CDR2 are SEHNR and FQNEAQ (reference sequence). CDR3 length equals 15 residues. The CDR3 DNA follows: TGTGCCAGCAGCTCCAGACAGGGCACTAATGAAAAACTGTTTTTT. Its protein is CASSSRQGTNEKLFF.

The genes are TRBV10-2 and TRBJ2-3; maybe TRBD1 (7 bases). V was pared by 3 bases and J by 7 bases, with 17 bases between. This CDR3 is 15 amino acids long. Germline CDR1 reads WSHSY; CDR2 reads SAAADI. The CDR3 DNA reads as TGCGCCAGCAGTGACGAGGCAGGGGGGTATAATACGCAGTATTTT. It is translated as CASSDEAGGYNTQYF.

This clonotype was seen many times. The rearrangement uses TRBV27 and TRBJ2-7, with 9 nucleotides matching TRBD1. V lost 3 bases and J lost 2; bases outside the gene matches: 5. Germline V gene data show CDR1 as MNHEY and CDR2 as SMNVEV (reference sequence). The CDR3 loop spans 15 amino acids. CDR3 DNA sequence: TGTGCCAGCAGTTTGACCGGGACAGGGCCCTACGAGCAGTACTTC. Translating gives CASSLTGTGPYEQYF.

This chain links TRBV19 with TRBJ2-2; 7 nucleotides match TRBD1. Germline values: CDR1 LNHDA, CDR2 SQIVND (reference sequence). J lost 5 bases, V lost 3 bases, and 3 bases had no gene match. The CDR3 runs 14 residues. CDR3 amino acids: CASSITTGTGELFF. As DNA, the CDR3 is TGTGCCAGTAGTATCACGACAGGGACCGGGGAGCTGTTTTTT.

The sample holds a few counts of this clonotype. The rearrangement uses TRBV5-6 and TRBJ1-2; D perhaps matches TRBD1 (6 bases). Germline V gene lookup returns CDR1 SGHDT and CDR2 YYEEEE. The CDR3 consists of 13 residues. Trimming left V 7 bases short and J 4 bases short, with 14 bases between. CDR3 region: CASGTQGPYGYTF. The CDR3 region has the DNA TGTGCCAGCGGTACACAGGGCCCCTATGGCTACACCTTC.

Of note for this clonotype: Compared with germline, one end of the junction differs, possibly owing to a read error. V gene TRBV18 combines with J gene TRBJ1-5, with D perhaps matching TRBD1 (5 bases). The CDR3 has 13 amino acids. Germline assignment: CDR1 KGHSH and CDR2 LQKENI. The CDR3 sequence is CAGSPGSNQPQHF. CDR3 sequence (DNA): TGTGCCGGCTCACCAGGGAGCAATCAGCCCCAGCATTTT.

About this clonotype itself: This may stem from a read error, because a much larger clone lies one nucleotide away. This chain uses TRBV2 with TRBJ2-3; 8 bases agree with TRBD2. The CDR3 spans 17 residues. CDR1 is SNHLY, CDR2 FYNNEI, per germline. V was clipped by 3 bases and J by 7 bases; unmatched bases: 15. The CDR3 sequence is CASSETRTGGPLNTQYF. CDR3 nucleotide sequence: TGTGCCAGCAGTGAGACTAGGACGGGAGGGCCTCTAAATACGCAGTATTTT.

This clonotype occurred many times. The rearrangement joins TRBV6-1 to TRBJ2-2; the D is unclear. The CDR3 runs 14 residues. Germline lookup yields CDR1 MNHNS and CDR2 SASEGT. The V end was cut by 2 bases, the J end by 0 bases, with 4 bases between. CDR3 protein: CASSEQPNTGELFF. CDR3 coding DNA: TGTGCCAGCAGTGAACAACCGAACACCGGGGAGCTGTTTTTT.

This clonotype was detected only a few times. The chain carries TRBV28 and TRBJ2-2; D is unclear. The V gene's germline CDR1 is MDHEN and CDR2 SYDVKM. Deletions cut 5 bases from V and 1 base from J, with 8 bases between. CDR3 length: 14 amino acids. The CDR3 spells CASSTRMNTGELFF. CDR3 nucleotides: TGTGCCAGCAGTACGAGGATGAACACCGGGGAGCTGTTTTTT. The entire variable domain, with the rest obtained from reference TRBV28 and TRBJ2-2, is as follows: DVKVTQSSRYLVKRTGEKVFLECVQDMDHENMFWYRQDPGLGLRLIYFSYDVKMKEKGDIPEGYSVSREKKERFSLILESASTNQTSMYLCASSTRMNTGELFFGEGSRLTVL.

A few counts support this clonotype. The gene calls are TRBV5-1 and TRBJ1-1; D is perhaps TRBD1 (5 bases). The ends were cut back, 4 bases at V and 0 bases at J, with 10 bases in the middle. CDR1 SGHRS and CDR2 YFSETQ come from the germline V gene. This CDR3 region has 14 residues. The CDR3 bases are TGCGCCAGCAGCAAACAGGAGATGAACACTGAAGCTTTCTTT. It specifies CASSKQEMNTEAFF.

This clonotype was recorded at least ten times. The J gene is TRBJ2-1, the V gene TRBV11-2; 8 bases match TRBD2. CDR1 is SGHAT and CDR2 is FQNNGV in the germline V gene. The CDR3 runs 14 residues. The junction had 3 bases not matched to a gene; V was cut back by 1 base and J by 7 bases. CDR3 DNA: TGTGCCAGCAGCTTAGCGGGAGGGCTGAATGAGCAGTTCTTC. Translated, it gives CASSLAGGLNEQFF.